The rows below give T cell receptor beta chains drawn from one sample of a study of breast tumors, draining lymph nodes, adjacent tissues. MiXCR was run by TCRdb on the multiplex PCR reads, yielding one entry per CDR3 protein. The table has 45,000 to 60,000 distinct CDR3 sequences, roughly 24% seen once. The source material was breast tumor tissue. These receptors originate from a female donor with breast cancer. Some clones in this sample may be carry-over from other donors' samples. Both conserved end residues are part of each CDR3. The D gene is left open where the match is weak. The size entry is marked missing in some rows and otherwise reads once, few, many or a size class.

clone size | J gene | V gene | D gene | CDR3 protein | CDR3 DNA
many | TRBJ1-3 | TRBV19 | TRBD1 | CASSIRAGGPSDTIYF | TGTGCCAGTAGTATAAGGGCAGGGGGACCGTCCGACACCATATATTTT
NA | TRBJ2-3 | TRBV20-1 | NA | CSASPMVAENTDTQYF | TGCAGTGCTAGCCCCATGGTAGCGGAAAACACAGATACGCAGTATTTT
many | TRBJ1-4 | TRBV19 | NA | CASNDRSTNEKLFF | TGTGCCAGTAATGACAGATCAACTAATGAAAAACTGTTTTTT
few | TRBJ2-1 | TRBV7-2 | NA | CASSLGPYNEQFF | TGTGCCAGCAGCTTAGGCCCTTACAATGAGCAGTTCTTC
many | TRBJ2-1 | TRBV20-1 | NA | CSARRGGDHNEQFF | TGCAGTGCTAGGCGAGGCGGAGATCACAATGAGCAGTTCTTC
NA | TRBJ2-3 | TRBV3-1 | TRBD2 | CASSHGLADSTDTQYF | TGTGCCAGCAGCCATGGTCTAGCGGATAGCACAGATACGCAGTATTTT
many | TRBJ1-5 | TRBV19 | NA | CASRQEVASQPQHF | TGTGCCAGTAGGCAAGAAGTAGCTTCTCAGCCCCAGCATTTT
many | TRBJ2-3 | TRBV20-1 | NA | CSARTVTDTQYF | TGCAGTGCCCGGACCGTCACAGATACGCAGTATTTT
many | TRBJ2-2 | TRBV4-2 | TRBD1 | CASSQDPGGTGELFF | TGTGCCAGCAGCCAAGACCCAGGGGGCACCGGGGAGCTGTTTTTT
many | TRBJ2-2 | TRBV9 | NA | CASSVVSGQGIYTGELFF | TGTGCCAGCAGCGTAGTGAGTGGGCAGGGGATATACACCGGGGAGCTGTTTTTT
many | TRBJ1-5 | TRBV12-3/TRBV12-4 | NA | CASSSGVSNQPQHF | TGTGCCAGCAGCTCGGGAGTTAGCAATCAGCCCCAGCATTTT
many | TRBJ2-1 | TRBV7-2 | TRBD2 | CASSDTSGGVGRSYNEQFF | TGTGCCAGCAGCGACACTAGCGGGGGGGTCGGTAGGTCCTACAATGAGCAGTTCTTC
many | TRBJ2-7 | TRBV28 | NA | CASRSPPDEQYF | TGTGCCAGCAGGTCGCCTCCGGACGAGCAGTACTTC
many | TRBJ2-7 | TRBV5-1 | TRBD1 | CASSLTGAPYEQYF | TGCGCCAGCAGCTTGACAGGGGCACCTTACGAGCAGTACTTC
many | TRBJ1-2 | TRBV19 | NA | CASSIGGSHNYGYTF | TGTGCCAGTAGTATAGGTGGCAGCCATAACTATGGCTACACCTTC
many | TRBJ2-1 | TRBV5-5 | TRBD2 | CASSLGTSGYYNEQFF | TGTGCCAGCAGCTTGGGGACTAGCGGGTACTACAATGAGCAGTTCTTC
many | TRBJ1-2 | TRBV4-1 | NA | CASSQPHRGTSGYGYTF | TGCGCCAGCAGCCAACCCCACCGAGGGACCTCGGGGTATGGCTACACCTTC
NA | TRBJ2-7 | TRBV15 | NA | CATSDRSFSPLEQYF | TGTGCCACCAGCGATCGTTCCTTTTCCCCACTCGAGCAGTACTTC
many | TRBJ1-4 | TRBV27 | NA | CASSSRGTNEKLFF | TGTGCCAGCAGTTCGAGGGGGACTAATGAAAAACTGTTTTTT
NA | TRBJ1-1 | TRBV3-1 | NA | CASSQGWGGGTEAFF | TGTGCCAGCAGCCAAGGGTGGGGAGGGGGGACTGAAGCTTTCTTT
many | TRBJ2-3 | TRBV12-3/TRBV12-4 | NA | CASSHPGDSGTDTQYF | TGTGCCAGCAGCCATCCCGGTGACTCCGGCACAGATACGCAGTATTTT
NA | TRBJ2-3 | TRBV12-3/TRBV12-4 | TRBD2 | CASSLTGGASTDTQYF | TGTGCCAGCAGTTTAACGGGGGGGGCTAGCACAGATACGCAGTATTTT
NA | TRBJ2-6 | TRBV14 | TRBD1 | CASSQDRGFSGANVLTF | TGTGCCAGCAGCCAGGACAGGGGATTCTCTGGGGCCAACGTCCTGACTTTC
many | TRBJ2-7 | TRBV7-9 | NA | CASSLATHYGQYF | TGTGCCAGCAGCTTGGCTACACACTACGGGCAGTACTTC
NA | TRBJ2-5 | TRBV19 | NA | CASSENRETQYF | TGTGCCAGTAGTGAGAACAGGGAGACCCAGTACTTC